This entry lists 27 T cell receptor beta chains sequenced from one sample in a study of T cells in Graves' hyperthyroidism and ophthalmopathy. RNA transcripts were the template for amplifying TCR beta CDR3 regions. In the first-round RT-PCR of the TCR CDR3, the HTBI primer set was used. Each CDR3 protein is one row after TCRdb ran MiXCR on the multiplex PCR reads. The sample lists about 260,000 distinct CDR3 sequences, about 15% occurring once. The sequenced sample was blood. The receptors shown here come from a woman under 30 with Graves' ophthalmopathy.

The V call is TRBV5-6, the J call TRBJ2-1; D is uncertain. There are 15 residues in the CDR3. The V gene's germline CDR1 is SGHDT and CDR2 YYEEEE. Trimming removed 5 bases from V and 1 base from J, with 13 bases in between. The CDR3 bases are TGTGCCAGCAGTCGCCTCGCCATATCCTACAATGAGCAGTTCTTC. Protein: CASSRLAISYNEQFF.

This clonotype occurred many times. This chain connects TRBV7-3 to TRBJ2-1; TRBD2 matches 9 bases. With V trimmed by 4 bases and J by 8 bases, 6 bases remained unmatched. The germline CDR1 and CDR2 sequences are SGHTA and FQGTGA. The length of the CDR3 is 14 residues. The CDR3 DNA reads TGTGCCAGCAGCTATACTAGCGGGTTCTATGAGCAGTTCTTC. It translates to CASSYTSGFYEQFF.

This clonotype was counted at least ten times. The chain has TRBV5-1 and TRBJ2-1; D is undetermined. V dropped 2 bases and J dropped 7 bases, with 10 bases sitting between them. CDR3 length equals 13 residues. Per the germline V gene, CDR1 is SGHRS and CDR2 is YFSETQ. CDR3 sequence reads: CASSLQRPNEQFF. In DNA, the CDR3 is TGCGCCAGCAGCTTACAGAGGCCAAATGAGCAGTTCTTC.

This clonotype was counted many times. Written as DNA, the CDR3 is TGTGCCAGCAGCCCCTCTGGGTTTGAAAAACTGTTTTTT. This translates into CASSPSGFEKLFF. The chain links TRBV7-9 to TRBJ1-4; D not resolved. This CDR3 region has 13 residues. Trimming took off 5 bases at V and 7 bases at J, with 11 bases between the two ends. Germline V gives CDR1 SEHNR, CDR2 FQNEAQ (reference sequence). Complete variable domain (other parts from reference TRBV7-9 and TRBJ1-4): DTGVSQNPRHKITKRGQNVTFRCDPISEHNRLYWYRQTLGQGPEFLTYFQNEAQLEKSRLLSDRFSAERPKGSFSTLEIQRTEQGDSAMYLCASSPSGFEKLFFGSGTQLSVL.

This clonotype was observed a handful of times. The chain uses TRBV5-4 and TRBJ2-5; D gene unclear. The V gene lost 2 bases and the J gene lost 3 bases, with 11 bases spanning the gap. This CDR3 has 14 amino acids. Germline V gene sequence: CDR1 SGHNT, CDR2 YYREEE (reference sequence). CDR3 sequence reads: CASSFIQEKETQYF. The CDR3 DNA follows: TGTGCCAGCAGCTTTATACAAGAAAAAGAGACCCAGTACTTC.

The V gene is TRBV15, the J gene TRBJ2-3; 13 bases agree with TRBD2. The CDR3 loop spans 18 amino acids. Germline loops: CDR1 LNHNV, CDR2 YYDKDF (reference sequence). V lost 3 bases, J lost 2 bases, and 8 bases stayed unmatched. CDR3 region: CATSSRLAGGRVTDTQYF. The CDR3 DNA is TGTGCCACCAGCAGTAGACTAGCGGGGGGCCGGGTCACAGATACGCAGTATTTT.

The chain links TRBV28 to TRBJ2-1; 14 bases align to TRBD2. The J segment lost 6 bases and the V segment lost 7 bases, leaving 17 bases of the junction unmatched. CDR1 and CDR2 from the germline V gene are MDHEN and SYDVKM. The CDR3 is 19 residues long. The CDR3 region is CASNPTVRTSGGSPNEQFF. CDR3 DNA: TGTGCCAGCAACCCAACGGTGAGGACTAGCGGGGGGAGCCCCAATGAGCAGTTCTTC.

This clonotype was picked up many times. The chain combines TRBV4-1 with TRBJ1-2; D is undetermined. Trimming shortened V by 0 bases and J by 1 base, and 9 bases separated the two germline ends. The CDR3 is 15 residues long. Germline V lookup: CDR1 MGHRA, CDR2 YSYEKL. The CDR3, as DNA: TGCGCCAGCAGCCAAGATGAGGCCCTTAACTATGGCTACACCTTC. Translating gives CASSQDEALNYGYTF.

The chain has TRBV18 and TRBJ2-5; 13 nucleotides match TRBD2. V dropped 6 bases and J dropped 5; count of bases not matched to a gene: 9. The CDR3 loop spans 16 amino acids. Per the germline V gene, CDR1 is KGHSH and CDR2 is LQKENI. Here the CDR3 reads CASSQLAGGPWETQYF. CDR3 nucleotides: TGTGCCAGCTCGCAACTAGCGGGAGGGCCGTGGGAGACCCAGTACTTC.

This clonotype has at least ten counts. The chain has TRBV6-1 and TRBJ1-5, with a tentative D call TRBD1 (5 bases). This CDR3 is built from 16 residues. Germline values: CDR1 MNHNS, CDR2 SASEGT. V was pared by 8 bases and J by 0 bases, with 17 bases between. The CDR3 coding sequence is TGTGCCAGCTCAGACGGAAAGGGGTATAGCAATCAGCCCCAGCATTTT. Translation gives CASSDGKGYSNQPQHF.

This clonotype has ten or more counts. The chain joins TRBV9 to TRBJ1-4, with 7 bases matching TRBD1. The CDR3 runs to 15 residues. Germline V lookup: CDR1 SGDLS, CDR2 YYNGEE. After removal of 0 bases from V and 8 bases from J, the junction contained 7 bases not matched to a gene. In nucleotides, the CDR3 is TGTGCCAGCAGCGTAGCAACAGGGGCGAACGAAAAACTGTTTTTT. It encodes CASSVATGANEKLFF.

At least ten counts were recorded for this clonotype. This rearrangement joins TRBV28 to TRBJ2-6, with 9 bases lining up with TRBD1. V trimming: 7 bases; J trimming: 0 bases; junction bases outside the gene matches: 7. There are 17 residues in the CDR3. Germline V gene data show CDR1 as MDHEN and CDR2 as SYDVKM. The CDR3 region is CASTLQGANSGANVLTF. The CDR3 bases are TGTGCCAGCACCCTACAGGGGGCGAACTCTGGGGCCAACGTCCTGACTTTC. The full variable domain, its missing parts supplied by reference TRBV28 and TRBJ2-6, is DVKVTQSSRYLVKRTGEKVFLECVQDMDHENMFWYRQDPGLGLRLIYFSYDVKMKEKGDIPEGYSVSREKKERFSLILESASTNQTSMYLCASTLQGANSGANVLTFGAGSRLTVL.

Ten or more counts support this clonotype. The chain links TRBV2 to TRBJ2-1; D not certain. V lost 6 bases to trimming and J lost 0 bases, with 12 bases between them. The CDR3 is 15 residues long. The germline CDR1 and CDR2 sequences are SNHLY and FYNNEI. Here the CDR3 DNA reads TGTGCCAGCAGACGACTGCCTAGCTCCTACAATGAGCAGTTCTTC. This encodes CASRRLPSSYNEQFF.

In this sample, this clonotype turned up many times. This rearrangement joins TRBV7-9 to TRBJ1-1, with D unresolved. Deletions cut 6 bases from V and 1 base from J, with 9 bases between. This CDR3 region has 13 residues. The V gene's germline CDR1 is SEHNR and CDR2 FQNEAQ (reference sequence). This CDR3 reads CASRGTGNTEAFF. The CDR3 DNA sequence: TGTGCCAGCAGAGGCACCGGGAACACTGAAGCTTTCTTT.

This clonotype showed up many times. The J gene is TRBJ2-7, the V gene TRBV7-2; 7 bases match TRBD2. Germline V CDR1 and CDR2: SGHTA, FQGNSA. V dropped 3 bases and J dropped 2; count of bases not matched to a gene: 4. This CDR3 region has 14 residues. The CDR3 DNA reads TGTGCCAGCAGCTTTCCGGGGGGAACCTACGAGCAGTACTTC. Residues: CASSFPGGTYEQYF.

This clonotype was seen ten or more times. The chain carries TRBV4-1 and TRBJ2-7; no clear D gene. Trimming shortened V by 0 bases and J by 4 bases, and 7 bases separated the two germline ends. This CDR3 is 13 amino acids long. Per the germline V gene, CDR1 is MGHRA and CDR2 is YSYEKL. The CDR3 region is CASSQESYYEQYF. In DNA form, the CDR3 reads TGCGCCAGCAGCCAAGAGTCGTATTACGAGCAGTACTTC.

The rearrangement uses TRBV28 and TRBJ2-3; 8 nucleotides line up with TRBD2. Germline V gene lookup returns CDR1 MDHEN and CDR2 SYDVKM. With V trimmed by 3 bases and J by 6 bases, 8 bases remained unmatched. The length of the CDR3 is 15 residues. CDR3 DNA sequence: TGTGCCAGCAGTTTCCCGGCTAGCGGGTCGGATACGCAGTATTTT. As protein: CASSFPASGSDTQYF. The full variable domain, its missing parts supplied by reference TRBV28 and TRBJ2-3, is DVKVTQSSRYLVKRTGEKVFLECVQDMDHENMFWYRQDPGLGLRLIYFSYDVKMKEKGDIPEGYSVSREKKERFSLILESASTNQTSMYLCASSFPASGSDTQYFGPGTRLTVL.

The V call is TRBV7-2, the J call TRBJ1-1, with D maybe TRBD1 (5 bases). The CDR3 contains 15 residues. V lost 4 bases and J 1 base, leaving 13 bases between the germline ends. The V gene's germline CDR1 is SGHTA and CDR2 FQGNSA. In DNA, the CDR3 is TGTGCCAGCAGCTCGCCCGGGACGGAGAACACTGAAGCTTTCTTT. It codes for CASSSPGTENTEAFF.

The rearrangement links TRBV28 to TRBJ1-4, with TRBD1 identical over 10 bases. This CDR3 region has 12 residues. The V gene's germline CDR1 is MDHEN and CDR2 SYDVKM. V shed 5 bases and J 15 bases; nucleotides not matched to a gene: 6. The CDR3 DNA reads TGTGCCAGCAGTACCACCGGGACAGGGGTGTTTTTT. Protein: CASSTTGTGVFF.

This clonotype was recorded at least ten times. This chain joins TRBV30 and TRBJ2-7; D may be TRBD2 (6 bases). V was clipped by 7 bases and J by 2 bases, with 15 bases between them. This CDR3 region has 13 residues. CDR1 and CDR2 (germline): GTSNPN, SVGIG (reference sequence). CDR3 protein: CAYQAGVAYEQYF. The CDR3, as DNA: TGTGCCTATCAAGCGGGCGTAGCCTACGAGCAGTACTTC. Full variable domain (remainder filled in from reference TRBV30 and TRBJ2-7): SQTIHQWPATLVQPVGSPLSLECTVEGTSNPNLYWYRQAAGRGLQLLFYSVGIGQISSEVPQNLSASRPQDRQFILSSKKLLLSDSGFYLCAYQAGVAYEQYFGPGTRLTVT.

On this clonotype itself: Possible read error: a much larger clone is one base away. The V and J genes are TRBV27 and TRBJ2-2; 7 bases are a match to TRBD2. Trimming took 6 bases from V and 6 from J; bases not matched to a gene: 10. Germline loops: CDR1 MNHEY, CDR2 SMNVEV (reference sequence). The CDR3 spans 15 residues. This CDR3 reads CASSLTSASAGELFF. CDR3 nucleotides: TGTGCCAGCAGCCTTACTAGCGCCAGCGCCGGGGAGCTGTTTTTT.

This chain connects TRBV2 to TRBJ2-7; 10 positions match TRBD1. The V and J ends lost 4 bases and 2 bases, in that order; junction bases with no gene match: 8. In germline, CDR1 is SNHLY, CDR2 FYNNEI. There are 16 residues in the CDR3. The CDR3 DNA sequence: TGTGCCAGCAGTGGTCCGGGACAGGGGACCCCCTACGAGCAGTACTTC. Translation: CASSGPGQGTPYEQYF.

This clonotype was counted at least ten times. The V call is TRBV12-3 or TRBV12-4, the J call TRBJ2-7, with D unclear. V shed 3 bases and J shed 2 bases, with 11 bases lying between them. This CDR3 comprises 14 residues. The CDR3 nucleotides are TGTGCCAGCAGTTTTCTGAGAGAAACCTACGAGCAGTACTTC. Protein: CASSFLRETYEQYF.

The chain employs TRBV28 and TRBJ1-2; TRBD1 agrees at 9 bases. CDR1 and CDR2 from the germline V gene are MDHEN and SYDVKM. The CDR3 spans 14 residues. Germline trimming cut 7 bases from V and 5 bases from J; bases unmatched to any gene: 8. CDR3 protein: CASTPTGTGYGYTF. The DNA of the CDR3 is TGTGCCAGCACTCCCACCGGGACAGGGTATGGCTACACCTTC.

Details on this clonotype: This may arise from a read error, as a much more abundant clone is one base away. This chain links TRBV27 with TRBJ2-3, with 8 nucleotides matching TRBD1. Germline assignment: CDR1 MNHEY and CDR2 SMNVEV (reference sequence). The trim removed 4 bases at V and 8 bases at J, leaving 5 bases unmatched. This CDR3 has 13 residues. CDR3 protein: CASSCSDRGTQYF. CDR3 nucleotides: TGTGCCAGCAGTTGCTCCGACAGGGGTACGCAGTATTTT.

The chain is built from TRBV19 and TRBJ2-7; D gene uncertain. This CDR3 contains 18 residues. The V gene's germline CDR1 is LNHDA and CDR2 SQIVND (reference sequence). Trimming took off 3 bases at V and 4 bases at J, with 25 bases between the two ends. The CDR3 DNA follows: TGTGCCAGTAGTATCGCCGTTTTCGACATTCTACGACCTTACGAGCAGTACTTC. The encoded protein is CASSIAVFDILRPYEQYF.

This clonotype was seen ten or more times. This chain links TRBV19 with TRBJ2-5, with D possibly matching TRBD1 (5 bases). Germline V lookup: CDR1 LNHDA, CDR2 SQIVND (reference sequence). V lost 4 bases and J lost 5, with 11 bases in between. The CDR3 runs to 13 residues. As DNA, the CDR3 is TGTGCCAGTAGTAAAGGGGCCCTGGAGACCCAGTACTTC. This encodes CASSKGALETQYF.